What follows are 19 T cell receptor beta chains derived from one specimen sequenced in a study of preoperative IRX-2 immunotherapy in early breast cancer (dated by TCRdb to the late 2010s). This specimen's treatment or condition label, interpreted: preoperative locoregional IRX-2 cytokine immunotherapy. Libraries were made using the immunoSEQ multiplex PCR assay. Not all clones reach the TCRdb copy of this immuneACCESS table, which keeps in-frame sequences only. Checked studies attribute under half of the gap to unresolved V genes and leave the rest unexplained. For this sample the table gives about 89,000 clones, of which 86% were detected only once. Jointly, the top ten make up about 1.9% of the sample. The starting material was tumor tissue, obtained after IRX-2 immunotherapy. These receptors all stem from a human donor with breast cancer.

This clone was picked up one time. The V and J genes are TRBV22-1 and TRBJ2-3; the table names TRBD2, a call not compared with the DNA. TRBV22-1 counts as a pseudogene. This CDR3 is 16 amino acids long. The CDR3 sequence: CASSSHGGERTDTQYF. CDR3 nucleotide sequence: TGTGCCAGCAGTTCCCACGGGGGAGAGCGCACAGATACGCAGTATTTT.

V usage is TRBV15 and J usage is TRBJ2-5; 9 bases line up with TRBD2. From germline, CDR1 is LNHNV and CDR2 YYDKDF (reference sequence). V shed 7 bases, J shed 4 bases, and the junction held 13 bases outside the gene matches. This CDR3 comprises 16 residues. Written as DNA, the CDR3 is TGTGCCACCAATCCGGGACTAGCAGGCCCAGGAGAGACCCAGTACTTC. It codes for CATNPGLAGPGETQYF.

This chain connects TRBV19 to TRBJ2-2, with D uncertain. V was pared by 6 bases and J by 7 bases, with 6 bases between. The CDR3 sequence is 11 residues long. Germline-derived CDR1 and CDR2 are LNHDA and SQIVND (reference sequence). This chain's CDR3 is CASRFGGELFF. CDR3 bases: TGTGCCAGTAGATTCGGCGGGGAGCTGTTTTTT.

The chain is built from TRBV16 and TRBJ2-2; D gene ambiguous. The DNA matches TRBJ1-3 better at its end, which makes the J call doubtful. CDR1 KGHSY and CDR2 FQNENV come from the germline V gene. The CDR3 is 15 residues long. In DNA, the CDR3 is TGTGCCAGCAGCCAGAGGCAAGCCCAAGGGAACACCATATATTTT. It codes for CASSQRQAQGNTIYF.

The CDR3 reads CASSMVYNEQFF. CDR3 DNA: TGTGCCAGCAGTATGGTCTACAATGAGCAGTTCTTC. The chain couples TRBV28 to TRBJ2-1; no clear D gene. CDR1 MDHEN and CDR2 SYDVKM come from the germline V gene. The CDR3 contains 12 residues. The V end lost 5 bases, the J end lost 3 bases, and 5 bases lay between the germline ends.

The genes are TRBV12-5 and TRBJ2-1; D is ambiguous. Per the germline V gene, CDR1 is LGHNT and CDR2 is FRNRAP. Trimming left V 0 bases short and J 2 bases short, with 8 bases between. The CDR3 is 15 amino acids. The CDR3 protein is CASGLVKLAYNEQFF. In nucleotides, the CDR3 is TGTGCTAGTGGTTTGGTAAAACTGGCCTACAATGAGCAGTTCTTC.

The chain uses TRBV19 and TRBJ2-3; D remains unclear. CDR1 LNHDA and CDR2 SQIVND come from the germline V gene (reference sequence). The V and J ends lost 5 bases and 4 bases respectively, with 10 bases between them. This CDR3 is built from 13 residues. The CDR3 DNA reads as TGTGCCAGTAGTCCCCCGGACGCAGATACGCAGTATTTT. Amino acids: CASSPPDADTQYF. The full variable domain, in which reference TRBV19 and TRBJ2-3 provide the parts outside the CDR3, is DGGITQSPKYLFRKEGQNVTLSCEQNLNHDAMYWYRQDPGQGLRLIYYSQIVNDFQKGDIAEGYSVSREKKESFPLTVTSAQKNPTAFYLCASSPPDADTQYFGPGTRLTVL.

As DNA, the CDR3 is TGTGCCAGCTCACCAACTAGCGGGGATTTCGAGCAGTACTTC. It yields the protein CASSPTSGDFEQYF. J is TRBJ2-7 and V is TRBV18; 10 nucleotides match TRBD2. CDR3 size: 14 residues. Germline CDR1 KGHSH, CDR2 LQKENI. With 2 bases clipped from V and 6 bases from J, the junction kept 4 bases outside the gene matches.

The V call is TRBV7-4, the J call TRBJ2-2, with D hard to call. Trimming took off 6 bases at V and 3 bases at J, with 8 bases between the two ends. The CDR3 consists of 13 residues. Germline assignment: CDR1 SGHVT and CDR2 SQSDAQ. CDR3: CASSAAYTGELFF. CDR3 nucleotide sequence: TGTGCCAGCAGTGCGGCCTACACCGGGGAGCTGTTTTTT.

This clone was seen a handful of times. The genes are TRBV12-5 and TRBJ1-5; TRBD1 is a possible D gene (5 bases). V lost 2 bases, J lost 4 bases, and 18 bases lay in between. The CDR3 is 17 amino acids. Germline lookup yields CDR1 LGHNT and CDR2 FRNRAP. Here the CDR3 reads CASGLTARVGTNQPQHF. CDR3 nucleotide sequence: TGTGCTAGTGGTTTGACAGCCAGGGTCGGGACGAATCAGCCCCAGCATTTT.

V usage is TRBV5-1 and J usage is TRBJ1-2; D is unresolved. V was clipped by 3 bases and J by 8 bases, with 17 bases between them. Germline values: CDR1 SGHRS, CDR2 YFSETQ. The CDR3 spans 14 residues. The CDR3 sequence: CASSSTHLSGGYTF. Here the CDR3 DNA reads TGCGCCAGCAGCTCCACACATCTTAGTGGAGGCTACACCTTC.

Of note for this clone: At one of its ends the junction is not consistent with the germline gene, which may arise from a read error. V and J are TRBV19 and TRBJ1-1; the D gene is possibly TRBD1 (6 bases). The CDR3 sequence is 13 residues long. Germline V gives CDR1 LNHDA, CDR2 SQIVND (reference sequence). DNA of the CDR3: TGTGCCAGTAGCGGACAGTTGAACACTGAAGTTTTCTTT. Translation gives CASSGQLNTEVFF.

The DNA for the CDR3 is TGTGCCAGCAGTTATCCGCAGCCCTATAGCAATCAGCCCCAGCATTTT. Amino acid sequence: CASSYPQPYSNQPQHF. V usage is TRBV6-8 and J usage is TRBJ1-5; D gene uncertain. Germline V lookup: CDR1 MNHGY, CDR2 SAAAGT. The V end was cut by 3 bases, the J end by 0 bases, with 12 bases between. The CDR3 is 16 amino acids.

The CDR3 DNA reads TGTGCCAGTAGTTTTTTTGGTCAGGGTTTCCAAGAGACCCAGTACTTC. As protein: CASSFFGQGFQETQYF. The chain recombines TRBV19 with TRBJ2-5, with D possibly matching TRBD1 (5 bases). In germline, CDR1 is LNHDA, CDR2 SQIVND (reference sequence). Trimming left V 5 bases short and J 1 base short, with 17 bases between. The CDR3 is 16 residues long.

The chain links TRBV28 to TRBJ1-3; no clear D gene. This CDR3 has 14 amino acids. V was trimmed by 5 bases and J by 0 bases, leaving 8 bases between them. Germline V CDR1 and CDR2: MDHEN, SYDVKM. CDR3 sequence reads: CASSEGGSGNTIYF. CDR3 DNA sequence: TGTGCCAGCAGTGAGGGAGGCTCTGGAAACACCATATATTTT.

The chain couples TRBV7-6 to TRBJ2-5, with TRBD2 identical over 9 bases. Germline CDR1 reads SGHVS; CDR2 reads FNYEAQ. The J segment lost 2 bases and the V segment lost 8 bases, leaving 12 bases of the junction unmatched. The CDR3 is made up of 16 amino acids. CDR3 DNA: TGTGCCAGCTTCGGGGCCTTGCGGGAGGGACAAGAGACCCAGTACTTC. As protein: CASFGALREGQETQYF.

The chain couples TRBV5-1 to TRBJ2-5, with D tentatively TRBD2 (6 bases). CDR3 length: 14 amino acids. V was shortened by 5 bases and J by 1 base, with 12 bases between the two germline ends. CDR1 is SGHRS and CDR2 is YFSETQ in the germline V gene. CDR3 coding DNA: TGCGCCAGCAGTCCCGCGGGATCCCAAGAGACCCAGTACTTC. This sequence encodes CASSPAGSQETQYF.

The genes are TRBV28 and TRBJ2-7; D is perhaps TRBD2 (5 bases). V was shortened by 4 bases and J by 0 bases, with 13 bases between the two germline ends. The CDR3 consists of 15 residues. CDR1 and CDR2 from the germline V gene are MDHEN and SYDVKM. CDR3: CASSSSGTSSYEQYF. The CDR3 DNA is TGTGCCAGCAGTTCCAGCGGCACGAGCTCCTACGAGCAGTACTTC.

The rearrangement uses TRBV28 and TRBJ1-5; TRBD1 is a possible D gene (5 bases). Trimming stripped 4 bases from V and 4 bases from J, with 14 bases between. Germline values: CDR1 MDHEN, CDR2 SYDVKM. The CDR3 loop spans 15 amino acids. CDR3 coding DNA: TGTGCCAGCAGTTCTCCGGGGGGTGGTAATCAGCCCCAGCATTTT. This encodes CASSSPGGGNQPQHF.